What follows are 2 T cell receptor beta chains derived from one specimen sequenced in a study of blood T cells in healthy people across ages. A sample-barcoded 5' primer and a J-beta primer mix were used in a second PCR of roughly 7 to 11 cycles. One entry per CDR3 protein, called by TCRdb with MiXCR from the 5' RACE reads. Of some 700,000 distinct CDR3 sequences listed, roughly 20% are singletons. Sequencing used blood. All receptors come from a man in his 70s in good health.

This clonotype was seen a handful of times. J is TRBJ2-1 and V is TRBV7-9; perhaps TRBD2 as D (5 bases). Germline V gene data show CDR1 as SEHNR and CDR2 as FQNEAQ (reference sequence). The ends were cut back, 3 bases at V and 5 bases at J, with 11 bases in the middle. This CDR3 region has 14 residues. CDR3 coding DNA: TGTGCCAGCAGCTTTGGTCGGGATGACAATGAGCAGTTCTTC. Amino acid sequence: CASSFGRDDNEQFF.

The rearrangement links TRBV20-1 to TRBJ1-5; D is possibly TRBD1 (5 bases). The CDR3 covers 13 residues. Between the trimmed V and J ends, which lost 6 bases and 4 bases, there was a span of 13 bases. The germline V gene encodes CDR1 DFQATT and CDR2 SNEGSKA (reference sequence). In DNA form, the CDR3 reads TGCAGTGCGAAACGACAGAGTAATCAGCCCCAGCATTTT. Protein product: CSAKRQSNQPQHF.